This T cell receptor beta chain was documented in a study of blood T cell repertoires in COVID-19. Study context: T cells, B-cell-depleted T cells, or PBMCs supplied cDNA or gDNA.

Participant-given clinical history determined each cohort assignment. Source study methods: Reference gene primer amplification gave estimated nucleated cell counts. Method: immunoSEQ multiplex PCR; TCRdb's copy keeps in-frame clones and lacks some. V, J and clone size derive from that table, while D and trimming were established from the DNA sequence. The sample shows about 310,000 clones, over 80% of them seen only once. Per germline, CDR1 KGHSH and CDR2 LQKENI. CDR3 length: 17 residues. The V segment lost 3 bases and the J segment 6 bases; nucleotides outside the gene matches: 16. The sample was PBMCs or T cells enriched from blood (not recorded which). This receptor was obtained from a woman between 18 and 30 years old who had recovered from COVID-19. This rearrangement joins TRBV18 to TRBJ1-2, with 7 bases lining up with TRBD1. Written as DNA, the CDR3 is TGTGCCAGCTCACCTAGTACAGGGGCCCGGACAGAGAATGGCTACACCTTC. Translated, it gives CASSPSTGARTENGYTF. Supplemented by reference TRBV18 and TRBJ1-2, the full variable domain reads NAGVMQNPRHLVRRRGQEARLRCSPMKGHSHVYWYRQLPEEGLKFMVYLQKENIIDESGMPKERFSAEFPKEGPSILRIQQVVRGDSAAYFCASSPSTGARTENGYTFGSGTRLTVV.